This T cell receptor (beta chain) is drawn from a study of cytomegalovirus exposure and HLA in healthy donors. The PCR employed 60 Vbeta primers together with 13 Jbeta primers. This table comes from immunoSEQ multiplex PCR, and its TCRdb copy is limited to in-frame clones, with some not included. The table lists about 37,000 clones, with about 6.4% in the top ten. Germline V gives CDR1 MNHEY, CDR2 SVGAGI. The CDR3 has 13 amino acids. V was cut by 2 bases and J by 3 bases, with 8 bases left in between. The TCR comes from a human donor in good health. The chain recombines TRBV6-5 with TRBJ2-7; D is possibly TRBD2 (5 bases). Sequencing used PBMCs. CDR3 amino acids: CASSYRENYEQYF. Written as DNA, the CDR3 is TGTGCCAGCAGTTACAGGGAGAACTACGAGCAGTACTTC.